The 23 T cell receptor beta chains given below trace back to one sample, sequenced in a study of PD-L1 blockade in urothelial cancer. TCRdb's table, derived via immunoSEQ multiplex PCR, lists solely in-frame clones and lacks some. The repertoire holds about 70,000 clones, 84% seen once, with 4% to 6% in the top ten. The sample was PBMCs, taken around atezolizumab (anti-PD-L1) treatment. These receptors were taken from a man aged 65 to 85 with urothelial cancer.

This clone was detected once. This rearrangement joins TRBV6-5 to TRBJ1-1; a possible D gene is TRBD1 (5 bases). The V and J ends lost 2 bases and 5 bases respectively, with 12 bases between them. The CDR3 totals 14 residues. Germline assignment: CDR1 MNHEY and CDR2 SVGAGI. This chain's CDR3 is CASSYRTGETEAFF. CDR3 DNA: TGTGCCAGCAGTTACAGGACGGGGGAGACTGAAGCTTTCTTT.

This clone has just a few counts. CDR3 coding DNA: TGCGCCAGTTTTGGACAGGTGAAGCCTAACTATGGCTACACCTTC. Protein product: CASFGQVKPNYGYTF. The chain recombines TRBV4-1 with TRBJ1-2, with 7 bases aligning to TRBD1. There are 15 residues in the CDR3. CDR1 and CDR2 from the germline V gene are MGHRA and YSYEKL. With 9 bases clipped from V and 0 bases from J, the junction kept 10 bases outside the gene matches.

The V gene is TRBV9, the J gene TRBJ2-1, with 9 nucleotides matching TRBD2. This CDR3 spans 15 amino acids. CDR1 is SGDLS, CDR2 YYNGEE, per germline. J lost 7 bases, V lost 4 bases, and 9 bases had no gene match. The CDR3 loop is CASSPRLAVRNEQFF. The CDR3 nucleotides are TGTGCCAGCAGCCCACGACTAGCGGTTAGAAATGAGCAGTTCTTC.

This clone was seen just once. One end of the junction is discordant with germline, which a read error may explain. Other DNA sequences of this sample code for an identical CDR3. V gene TRBV5-4 combines with J gene TRBJ1-4; 7 bases map to TRBD1. The germline V gene has CDR1 SGHNT and CDR2 YYREEE (reference sequence). The CDR3 is 12 residues long. The CDR3 bases are TGCGCCAGCAGCCGGGACAGTGAAAAACTGTTTTTT. Encoded protein: CASSRDSEKLFF.

This chain joins TRBV28 and TRBJ1-2; tentative D call: TRBD1 (6 bases). CDR1 MDHEN and CDR2 SYDVKM come from the germline V gene. Between the trimmed V and J ends, which lost 1 base and 6 bases, there was a span of 18 bases. The CDR3 extends over 16 amino acids. CDR3 protein: CASSLLARTEIHGYTF. CDR3 nucleotides: TGTGCCAGCAGTTTATTAGCGAGGACAGAGATCCATGGCTACACCTTC.

This chain connects TRBV15 to TRBJ2-2; 7 nucleotides match TRBD1. CDR3 length: 16 residues. Trimming cost V 2 bases and J 4 bases; bases outside gene matches: 7. Germline V gene lookup returns CDR1 LNHNV and CDR2 YYDKDF (reference sequence). CDR3 in DNA: TGTGCCACCAGCAGATCTCTTCGGGACAGCACCGGGGAGCTGTTTTTT. It is translated as CATSRSLRDSTGELFF.

The chain recombines TRBV5-1 with TRBJ2-7; 9 nucleotides agree with TRBD1. V trimming: 0 bases; J trimming: 2 bases; junction bases outside the gene matches: 3. CDR1 is SGHRS and CDR2 is YFSETQ in the germline V gene. The CDR3 has 15 residues. The CDR3 loop is CASSLAGQGPYEQYF. CDR3 nucleotides: TGCGCCAGCAGCTTGGCGGGACAGGGACCCTACGAGCAGTACTTC.

The J gene is TRBJ2-6, the V gene TRBV5-1, with D possibly matching TRBD1 (6 bases). Germline V gene lookup returns CDR1 SGHRS and CDR2 YFSETQ. V lost 4 bases to trimming and J lost 1 base, with 9 bases between them. The CDR3 is made up of 15 amino acids. In nucleotides, the CDR3 is TGCGCCAGCAGCCTCCAGGGGTCTGGGGCCAACGTCCTGACTTTC. It is translated as CASSLQGSGANVLTF.

The chain employs TRBV19 and TRBJ2-7, with D uncertain. This CDR3 contains 12 residues. V was pared by 10 bases and J by 0 bases, with 10 bases between. CDR1 is LNHDA, CDR2 SQIVND, per germline (reference sequence). The CDR3, as DNA: TGTGCCACCTCAGGCAGCTCCTACGAGCAGTACTTC. It encodes CATSGSSYEQYF.

The chain couples TRBV13 to TRBJ1-2; TRBD1 matches at 8 bases. Per germline, CDR1 PRHDT and CDR2 FYEKMQ (reference sequence). There are 14 residues in the CDR3. V trimming: 4 bases; J trimming: 8 bases; junction bases outside the gene matches: 9. The CDR3 loop is CASSSTRTGPGYTF. CDR3 coding DNA: TGTGCCAGCAGCTCAACAAGGACAGGGCCCGGCTACACCTTC.

The J gene is TRBJ2-1, the V gene TRBV5-1; D perhaps matches TRBD2 (6 bases). The germline V gene encodes CDR1 SGHRS and CDR2 YFSETQ. CDR3 length: 14 residues. Trimming shortened V by 3 bases and J by 6 bases, and 13 bases separated the two germline ends. CDR3 sequence: CASSSSGGINEQFF. The CDR3 DNA is TGCGCCAGCAGCTCCTCTGGGGGGATCAATGAGCAGTTCTTC.

The V gene is TRBV14, the J gene TRBJ2-5; TRBD1 matches at 7 bases. Germline CDR1 SGHDN, CDR2 FVKESK. Trimming at V came to 5 bases and at J to 2 bases, leaving 2 bases not matched to a gene. The CDR3 runs 13 residues. As DNA, the CDR3 is TGTGCCAGCAGCAGGGACAGACAAGAGACCCAGTACTTC. Residues: CASSRDRQETQYF. Supplemented by reference TRBV14 and TRBJ2-5, the full variable domain reads EAGVTQFPSHSVIEKGQTVTLRCDPISGHDNLYWYRRVMGKEIKFLLHFVKESKQDESGMPNNRFLAERTGGTYSTLKVQPAELEDSGVYFCASSRDRQETQYFGPGTRLLVL.

The V gene is TRBV6-4, the J gene TRBJ2-3; no clear D gene. Germline loops: CDR1 MRHNA, CDR2 SNTAGT. Trimming left V 3 bases short and J 0 bases short, with 10 bases between. The CDR3 has 15 residues. The CDR3 nucleotides read TGTGCCAGCAGTGAGGGCGCTTCTAGCACAGATACGCAGTATTTT. The encoded protein is CASSEGASSTDTQYF.

CDR3 in amino acids: CASSAQGDAFF. Here the CDR3 DNA reads TGTGCCAGCAGTGCACAGGGAGATGCTTTCTTT. V and J are TRBV6-5 and TRBJ1-1, with D possibly matching TRBD1 (6 bases). There are 11 residues in the CDR3. The V gene lost 5 bases and the J gene lost 11 bases, with 12 bases spanning the gap. Germline V gene data show CDR1 as MNHEY and CDR2 as SVGAGI.

There are a few counts of this clone. This chain uses TRBV30 with TRBJ2-5, with D uncertain. V was trimmed by 7 bases and J by 1 base, leaving 10 bases between them. Germline CDR1 and CDR2: GTSNPN and SVGIG (reference sequence). The CDR3 contains 12 residues. In nucleotides, the CDR3 is TGTGCCTTTTCCGACACCCAAGAGACCCAGTACTTC. Protein sequence: CAFSDTQETQYF.

V is TRBV28 and J is TRBJ2-4; D may be TRBD1 (5 bases). V dropped 6 bases and J dropped 4 bases, with 22 bases sitting between them. Germline CDR1 and CDR2: MDHEN and SYDVKM. This CDR3 has 17 amino acids. CDR3 residues: CASSENRPTRQKNIQYF. CDR3 nucleotide sequence: TGTGCCAGCAGCGAAAACAGGCCTACGCGGCAAAAAAACATTCAGTACTTC.

The J gene is TRBJ1-2, the V gene TRBV7-9; D is unresolved. This CDR3 has 13 amino acids. V was shortened by 1 base and J by 8 bases, with 11 bases between the two germline ends. Germline assignment: CDR1 SEHNR and CDR2 FQNEAQ (reference sequence). Written as DNA, the CDR3 is TGTGCCAGCAGCTTAGAGTGGACGGGAGGCTACACCTTC. Its translation: CASSLEWTGGYTF.

V gene TRBV6-6 combines with J gene TRBJ2-6; D is uncertain. V lost 5 bases and J 0 bases, leaving 8 bases between the germline ends. The CDR3 runs to 15 residues. Germline CDR1 reads MNHNY; CDR2 reads SVGAGI (reference sequence). CDR3 loop: CASSLLLSGANVLTF. The CDR3 region has the DNA TGTGCCAGCAGTCTACTGCTCTCTGGGGCCAACGTCCTGACTTTC.

The V gene is TRBV7-6, the J gene TRBJ1-2; D call uncertain. CDR1 is SGHVS and CDR2 is FNYEAQ in the germline V gene. This CDR3 comprises 13 residues. Trimming shortened V by 3 bases and J by 4 bases, and 9 bases separated the two germline ends. CDR3 loop: CASSFGEGYGYTF. As DNA, the CDR3 is TGTGCCAGCAGCTTCGGGGAGGGCTATGGCTACACCTTC.

The genes are TRBV6-1 and TRBJ2-5; no clear D gene. The CDR3 totals 10 residues. CDR1 and CDR2 from the germline V gene are MNHNS and SASEGT. Trimming took 10 bases from V and 4 from J, leaving 7 bases between them. CDR3 in amino acids: CATARETQYF. The DNA for the CDR3 is TGTGCCACCGCGAGAGAGACCCAGTACTTC.

The rearrangement joins TRBV15 to TRBJ2-4; TRBD1 matches at 8 bases. This CDR3 contains 14 residues. Germline CDR1 and CDR2: LNHNV and YYDKDF (reference sequence). J was trimmed by 9 bases and V by 2 bases; bases with no gene match: 6. CDR3 in DNA: TGTGCCACCAGCAGAAGGACAGGGTCGGGCATTCAGTACTTC. Translation: CATSRRTGSGIQYF.

The chain has TRBV19 and TRBJ1-2, with D possibly TRBD1 on 5 matching bases. Per the germline V gene, CDR1 is LNHDA and CDR2 is SQIVND (reference sequence). The CDR3 runs 14 residues. Trimming cost V 3 bases and J 8 bases, with 16 bases left between them. The CDR3 loop reads CASSIFRGEAGYTF. CDR3 DNA: TGTGCCAGTAGTATCTTCCGGGGGGAGGCCGGCTACACCTTC. Filled out from reference TRBV19 and TRBJ1-2, the complete variable domain reads DGGITQSPKYLFRKEGQNVTLSCEQNLNHDAMYWYRQDPGQGLRLIYYSQIVNDFQKGDIAEGYSVSREKKESFPLTVTSAQKNPTAFYLCASSIFRGEAGYTFGSGTRLTVV.

The V and J genes are TRBV19 and TRBJ1-1; D is possibly TRBD1 (5 bases). The CDR3 is 15 amino acids. Germline values: CDR1 LNHDA, CDR2 SQIVND (reference sequence). V was cut by 5 bases and J by 10 bases, with 23 bases left in between. DNA of the CDR3: TGTGCCAGTAGTCCCCATGTTGGGGGGGATATAGGAGCTTTCTTT. Amino acid sequence: CASSPHVGGDIGAFF.